Sequencing of this TCR beta chain was carried out in a study of blood T cell repertoires in COVID-19. Study summary: The United States, Italy and Spain supplied acute and convalescent COVID-19 samples. Sample material is recorded as cDNA or gDNA derived from T cells, B-cell-depleted T cells, or PBMCs.

In the study's own analysis: Counts of nucleated cells, estimated from reference gene primer amplification, were obtained. Using immunoSEQ multiplex PCR, the repertoire was profiled, and TCRdb retains in-frame clones only, with some absent. D and trimming come from the DNA, and the V and J calls and clone size come from that table. The profile covers tens of thousands of clones, with 65% to 90% appearing a single time and 9.5% to 13% taken by the ten largest. Seattle enrolled patients during active infection and tracked them longitudinally. The CDR3 loop spans 14 amino acids. Trimming took 5 bases from V and 5 from J; bases not matched to a gene: 6. Germline CDR1 and CDR2: SGHVS and FNYEAQ.

The chain joins TRBV7-6 to TRBJ1-3, with 7 bases identical to TRBD1. The sequenced sample consisted of peripheral blood. The sequence was collected from a man between 45 and 60 years old with COVID-19, enrolled during active disease. This CDR3 is CASSPGTVRNTIYF. The DNA of the CDR3 is TGTGCCAGCAGCCCGGGGACAGTCAGAAACACCATATATTTT.